The 13 T cell receptor beta chains reported below all come from one sample, sequenced in a study of T cell repertoires in cytomegalovirus infection. TCRdb passed the reads through MiXCR, listing each CDR3 protein once. The sample lists approximately 180,000 distinct CDR3 sequences, 15% to 20% occurring once. Sequenced: PBMCs. These receptors were collected from a human donor in good health (CMV status not recorded). Some clones in this sample may be carry-over from other donors' samples.

Details on this clonotype: This may stem from a read error, because a much larger clone lies one nucleotide away. The chain uses TRBV7-2 and TRBJ2-7; the match to TRBD2 covers 9 bases. Per the germline V gene, CDR1 is SGHTA and CDR2 is FQGNSA. The CDR3 loop spans 16 amino acids. The CDR3 loop is CARSFLAGGPSYEQYF. The CDR3 DNA sequence: TGTGCCCGCAGCTTTCTGGCGGGAGGGCCTAGCTACGAGCAGTACTTC.

The sample holds a few counts of this clonotype. The V and J genes are TRBV20-1 and TRBJ2-1, with TRBD2 matching 13 bases. V was clipped by 3 bases and J by 7 bases; unmatched bases: 9. The CDR3 extends over 16 amino acids. Per the germline V gene, CDR1 is DFQATT and CDR2 is SNEGSKA (reference sequence). The CDR3 spells CSARFFGLAGANEQFF. In nucleotides, the CDR3 is TGCAGTGCTAGGTTTTTCGGACTAGCGGGAGCTAATGAGCAGTTCTTC.

V gene TRBV10-3 combines with J gene TRBJ2-7; TRBD2 matches 11 bases. This CDR3 contains 16 residues. Germline V gene sequence: CDR1 ENHRY, CDR2 SYGVKD. Unmatched junction bases numbered 16, after V lost 8 bases and J lost 7 bases. CDR3 in amino acids: CAISPQTLAGGREQYF. The CDR3 DNA reads TGTGCCATCTCCCCCCAGACCCTAGCGGGGGGTCGGGAGCAGTACTTC.

CDR3 sequence: CASSLMGGPPQETQYF. The DNA of the CDR3 is TGTGCCAGCAGCTTAATGGGGGGACCGCCCCAAGAGACCCAGTACTTC. The V call is TRBV11-2, the J call TRBJ2-5, with a tentative D call TRBD2 (6 bases). V lost 2 bases and J 1 base, leaving 14 bases between the germline ends. Per germline, CDR1 SGHAT and CDR2 FQNNGV. The CDR3 sequence is 16 residues long.

There are a few counts of this clonotype. The chain recombines TRBV2 with TRBJ1-1; D gene ambiguous. V shed 4 bases and J shed 0 bases, with 9 bases lying between them. The germline V gene encodes CDR1 SNHLY and CDR2 FYNNEI. The CDR3 runs to 14 residues. This CDR3 reads CASSVWQMNTEAFF. The CDR3 DNA follows: TGTGCCAGCAGTGTGTGGCAGATGAACACTGAAGCTTTCTTT.

The chain uses TRBV14 and TRBJ1-6; 8 nucleotides line up with TRBD1. CDR3 length equals 20 residues. Germline V CDR1 and CDR2: SGHDN, FVKESK. V gave up 1 base and J gave up 0 bases; unmatched junction bases: 11. CDR3 in DNA: TGTGCCAGCAGCCAAGGTTCCGGACAGGGTGGCCTCTCCTATAATTCACCCCTCCACTTT. Its protein is CASSQGSGQGGLSYNSPLHF.

The gene calls are TRBV27 and TRBJ2-3, with TRBD1 as a possible D gene (5 bases). The CDR3 spans 13 residues. Trimming removed 8 bases at V and 4 bases at J, with 13 bases between. Germline CDR1 is MNHEY and CDR2 is SMNVEV (reference sequence). The CDR3 sequence is CASDSDNPDTQYF. CDR3 bases: TGTGCCAGCGACAGCGATAACCCAGATACGCAGTATTTT.

J is TRBJ1-1 and V is TRBV6-6; D unclear. The CDR3 has 10 amino acids. V was pared by 8 bases and J by 5 bases, with 6 bases between. Germline V gene sequence: CDR1 MNHNY, CDR2 SVGAGI (reference sequence). The CDR3 DNA sequence: TGTGCCAGCGAAGGGACTGAAGCTTTCTTT. This gives the protein CASEGTEAFF.

The V call is TRBV27, the J call TRBJ1-1, with unresolved D. The V end was cut by 3 bases, the J end by 0 bases, with 5 bases between. From germline, CDR1 is MNHEY and CDR2 SMNVEV (reference sequence). The CDR3 extends over 13 amino acids. The chain's CDR3 is CASSLGMNTEAFF. The CDR3 region has the DNA TGTGCCAGCAGTTTGGGTATGAACACTGAAGCTTTCTTT.

In DNA form, the CDR3 reads TGCAGTGCTAGAGATCTGAGCTCCTACGAGCAGTACTTC. It yields the protein CSARDLSSYEQYF. The chain is built from TRBV20-1 and TRBJ2-7; D remains unclear. The germline V gene has CDR1 DFQATT and CDR2 SNEGSKA (reference sequence). The V end was cut by 0 bases, the J end by 0 bases, with 6 bases between. There are 13 residues in the CDR3.

This clonotype was observed a few times. The chain couples TRBV29-1 to TRBJ2-3, with TRBD2 matching over 15 bases. With V trimmed by 1 base and J by 2 bases, 7 bases remained unmatched. There are 18 residues in the CDR3. The germline gives CDR1 SQVTM, CDR2 ANQGSEA. The CDR3: CSVEVSGLAGGNTDTQYF. The DNA for the CDR3 is TGCAGCGTTGAAGTATCAGGACTAGCGGGGGGGAACACAGATACGCAGTATTTT.

The V and J genes are TRBV12-3 or TRBV12-4 and TRBJ1-5, with D possibly TRBD1 on 5 matching bases. The CDR3 runs to 16 residues. V was trimmed by 1 base and J by 8 bases, leaving 18 bases between them. In DNA, the CDR3 is TGTGCCAGCAGTTTAGGGACGGGCCTGGGGGGAGAGCCCCAGCATTTT. It translates to CASSLGTGLGGEPQHF.

The chain uses TRBV28 and TRBJ1-2; perhaps TRBD1 as D (5 bases). Germline V gene data show CDR1 as MDHEN and CDR2 as SYDVKM. CDR3 size: 14 residues. The V end lost 6 bases, the J end lost 7 bases, and 18 bases lay between the germline ends. CDR3 bases: TGTGCCAGCAGCCTGGGGGGGGGACTATTTGGCTACACCTTC. It codes for CASSLGGGLFGYTF.